This T cell receptor beta chain was identified during a study of T cells in Graves' hyperthyroidism and ophthalmopathy. Diagnosis rested on symptoms, serum thyroxine and TRAb, thyroid ultrasound, and orbital computed tomography. CDR3 length: 13 residues. Looked up from germline, CDR1 is SGHRS and CDR2 is YFSETQ. RNA transcripts yielded amplified TCR beta CDR3 regions. Initially, a first-round RT-PCR of the TCR CDR3 employed the HTBI primer set. TCRdb re-analysed the multiplex PCR reads in MiXCR, keeping a single row per CDR3 protein. The repertoire holds around 300,000 distinct CDR3 sequences, over 20% seen once, with 64% in the top ten. This clonotype was seen more than once but under ten times. A read error may produce the germline difference seen at one junction end.

This clonotype was sampled from a young man with Graves' ophthalmopathy. The sequenced material came from blood. The chain couples TRBV5-1 to TRBJ1-2; D ambiguous. CDR3 amino acids: CASGLVGFDGYTF. Here the CDR3 DNA reads TGCGCCAGCGGCTTGGTGGGGTTTGATGGCTACACCTTC.